Below, 24 T cell receptor beta chains from the same sample are listed, as sequenced in a study of T cell clonality in common variable immunodeficiency. Measured with immunoSEQ multiplex PCR; TCRdb has only the in-frame clones, and not every one. This sample has some 30,000 clones, each found more than once. Sample: peripheral blood mononuclear cells. Receptor source: a person between 18 and 69 years old in good health.

This clone was recorded at least ten times. The missing CDR3 end, 3 residues past where the read stops, is filled in from the germline J gene. The chain has TRBV30 and TRBJ2-3, with 9 bases aligning to TRBD2. J lost 4 bases, V lost 4 bases, and 6 bases had no gene match. The CDR3 spans 14 residues. Germline V gene lookup returns CDR1 GTSNPN and CDR2 SVGIG (reference sequence). CDR3 loop: CAWMDSGGADTQYF. The part of the CDR3 DNA that was read is TGTGCCTGGATGGATAGCGGGGGTGCAGATACG.

This clone was found many times. The CDR3 extends 3 residues past the end of the read, so its final part is completed from the germline J gene. This sequence joins TRBV6-4 and TRBJ2-1; 8 bases map to TRBD2. Germline CDR1 and CDR2: MRHNA and SNTAGT. The CDR3 consists of 15 residues. With 2 bases clipped from V and 6 bases from J, the junction kept 6 bases outside the gene matches. CDR3 bases read: TGTGCCAGCAGTGACCGGGTAGCGGGAATCAATGAG. This translates into CASSDRVAGINE. The CDR3 reads in full as CASSDRVAGINEQFF.

The sample holds many counts of this clone. The CDR3 is CASLRDRVHNQPQHF. The part of the CDR3 DNA that was read is TGTGCCAGTCTCCGGGACAGGGTGCATAATCAGCCC. V is TRBV19 and J is TRBJ1-5; 9 bases agree with TRBD1. The read halts 3 residues ahead of the CDR3 end, with the missing end drawn from the germline J gene. J was trimmed by 4 bases and V by 8 bases; bases with no gene match: 9. The CDR3 sequence is 15 residues long. Germline V gene sequence: CDR1 LNHDA, CDR2 SQIVND (reference sequence).

This clone was found many times. The sequenced fragment ends 3 residues before the CDR3 boundary, so the rest is inferred from the germline J gene. This CDR3 is also generated by other DNA sequences in the sample. The chain has TRBV19 and TRBJ1-3; a possible D gene is TRBD1 (5 bases). Germline-derived CDR1 and CDR2 are LNHDA and SQIVND (reference sequence). The CDR3 is 16 amino acids. Incomplete CDR3 DNA: TGTGCGGTAAAGGGGAGGGGCCCGGGCTCTGGAAACACC. Translated, it gives CAVKGRGPGSGNT. The complete CDR3 protein is CAVKGRGPGSGNTIYF.

About this clone: Read data end 3 residues before the CDR3 end; the end is taken from the germline J gene. The J gene is TRBJ2-1, the V gene TRBV20-1, with 9 positions matching TRBD2. Germline V lookup: CDR1 DFQATT, CDR2 SNEGSKA (reference sequence). This CDR3 comprises 18 residues. V lost 0 bases to trimming and J lost 2 bases; unmatched junction nucleotides: 11. CDR3 in amino acids: CSARDFLAGDQPYNEQFF. The CDR3 bases that were read are TGCAGTGCTAGAGATTTTTTAGCGGGAGACCAGCCCTACAATGAG.

This clone appeared a few times. The read ends 3 residues before the CDR3 terminus; that terminus is restored from the germline J gene. Other DNA sequences in this sample translate to the same CDR3. V is TRBV6-2 or TRBV6-3 and J is TRBJ1-2; perhaps TRBD1 as D (5 bases). Looked up from germline, CDR1 is MNHEY and CDR2 is SVGEGT. CDR3 length: 11 residues. CDR3 bases read: TGTGCCAGCAGTTACGGACACCTG. Protein: CASSYGHL. Given in full, the CDR3 is CASSYGHLYTF.

This clone came up a few times. The read comes to an end 3 residues before the CDR3 does, leaving the germline J gene to fill in the end. The gene calls are TRBV7-9 and TRBJ2-7; TRBD2 is a possible D gene (6 bases). Trimming shortened V by 6 bases and J by 1 base, and 16 bases separated the two germline ends. CDR1 is SEHNR and CDR2 is FQNEAQ in the germline V gene (reference sequence). This CDR3 region has 15 residues. The sequenced part of the CDR3 DNA is TGTGCCAGCAGTCTTACGGGGGAGTGGTCCTACGAG. It is translated as CASSLTGEWSYE. The whole CDR3 protein is CASSLTGEWSYEQYF.

This clone came up many times. Sequencing ends 3 residues short of the CDR3 end; the germline J gene provides the rest. The chain employs TRBV7-9 and TRBJ2-7; 10 nucleotides align to TRBD1. The V gene's germline CDR1 is SEHNR and CDR2 FQNEAQ (reference sequence). The V gene end was trimmed by 5 bases and the J gene end by 0 bases; junction bases not matched to a gene: 4. The CDR3 totals 15 residues. The CDR3 bases that were read are TGTGCCAGCAGCACGGACAGGGGGGACTCCTACGAG. Translating gives CASSTDRGDSYE. The CDR3 as a whole reads CASSTDRGDSYEQYF.

This clone was picked up many times. The read ends 3 residues before the CDR3 terminus; that terminus is restored from the germline J gene. The chain employs TRBV7-6 and TRBJ2-5; TRBD2 matches at 7 bases. The CDR3 extends over 15 amino acids. CDR1 and CDR2 from the germline V gene are SGHVS and FNYEAQ. The junction had 2 bases not matched to a gene; V was cut back by 0 bases and J by 1 base. The part of the CDR3 DNA that was read is TGTGCCAGCAGCTTAGCCTGGGGGGGCCAAGAGACC. It encodes CASSLAWGGQET. The complete CDR3 protein is CASSLAWGGQETQYF.

This clone was recorded many times. Read sequence stops 3 residues before the CDR3 end, and the germline J gene provides the missing end. The chain carries TRBV10-1 and TRBJ2-2, with D possibly TRBD2 on 5 matching bases. The CDR3 has 15 residues. The V gene's germline CDR1 is WNHNN and CDR2 SYGVQD (reference sequence). Trimming shortened V by 2 bases and J by 4 bases, and 11 bases separated the two germline ends. The chain's CDR3 is CASSERRAGTGELFF. The CDR3 DNA, read in part, is TGCGCCAGCAGTGAGAGGCGGGCGGGCACCGGGGAG.

This clone was detected ten times or more. Read data end 3 residues before the CDR3 end; the end is taken from the germline J gene. The gene calls are TRBV12-3 or TRBV12-4 and TRBJ1-5; a possible D gene is TRBD1 (6 bases). CDR3 size: 16 residues. Deletions cut 2 bases from V and 4 bases from J, with 15 bases between. The DNA read from the CDR3 is TGTGCCAGCAGTTTAACAGTTATACAGGGTAATCAGCCC. Its protein is CASSLTVIQGNQP. The whole CDR3 sequence is CASSLTVIQGNQPQHF.

This clone was recorded at least ten times. This CDR3 reads CAWGTEPNQPQHF. The DNA read from the CDR3 is TGTGCCTGGGGTACAGAACCCAATCAGCCC. The V gene is TRBV30, the J gene TRBJ1-5; D remains ambiguous. The missing CDR3 end, 3 residues past where the read stops, is filled in from the germline J gene. The CDR3 has 13 residues. The germline V gene encodes CDR1 GTSNPN and CDR2 SVGIG (reference sequence). Trimming shortened V by 5 bases and J by 3 bases, and 11 bases separated the two germline ends. Together with reference TRBV30 and TRBJ1-5, the CDR3 gives the full variable domain: SQTIHQWPATLVQPVGSPLSLECTVEGTSNPNLYWYRQAAGRGLQLLFYSVGIGQISSEVPQNLSASRPQDRQFILSSKKLLLSDSGFYLCAWGTEPNQPQHFGDGTRLSIL.

This clone was observed many times. The DNA read from the CDR3 is TGTGCCTGGAGCGGGACTAGCACGACG. Translating gives CAWSGTSTT. The CDR3 in full is CAWSGTSTTQYF. The chain carries TRBV30 and TRBJ2-3; the match to TRBD2 covers 9 bases. The CDR3 end is not reached by the read, which stops 3 residues before it; the germline J gene fills it in. The CDR3 length is 12 residues. CDR1 is GTSNPN and CDR2 is SVGIG in the germline V gene (reference sequence).

This clone was recorded at least ten times. The observed sequence ends 3 residues before the CDR3 terminus, with the missing tail filled in from the germline J gene. The chain carries TRBV19 and TRBJ2-2; the D call may be TRBD1 or TRBD2 (6 bases each). V was pared by 6 bases and J by 6 bases, with 20 bases between. Germline V gene sequence: CDR1 LNHDA, CDR2 SQIVND (reference sequence). The CDR3 sequence is 16 residues long. CDR3 region: CASSPDSRGRSGELFF. CDR3 DNA, as far as it was read: TGTGCCAGTAGCCCGGACAGCAGAGGGAGGTCCGGGGAG.

A note on this clone: The missing CDR3 end, 3 residues past where the read stops, is filled in from the germline J gene. The rearrangement joins TRBV2 to TRBJ2-3; 8 nucleotides line up with TRBD2. With 9 bases clipped from V and 7 bases from J, the junction kept 12 bases outside the gene matches. This CDR3 is built from 14 residues. Germline V gene lookup returns CDR1 SNHLY and CDR2 FYNNEI. CDR3 loop: CARGKAGVGNTQYF. The CDR3 DNA, read in part, is TGTGCCAGAGGAAAAGCGGGGGTCGGAAATACG.

Ten or more counts support this clone. Coverage ceases 3 residues before the CDR3 finishes, and the germline J gene fills in the end. V is TRBV5-1 and J is TRBJ1-2; maybe TRBD1 (5 bases). Germline V lookup: CDR1 SGHRS, CDR2 YFSETQ. The V gene lost 4 bases and the J gene lost 1 base, with 11 bases spanning the gap. This CDR3 contains 14 residues. The CDR3 protein is CASSPRGINYGYTF. The sequenced part of the CDR3 DNA is TGCGCCAGCAGCCCACGGGGGATTAACTATGGC.

In this sample, this clone turned up many times. The missing CDR3 end, 3 residues past where the read stops, is filled in from the germline J gene. This rearrangement joins TRBV30 to TRBJ1-2, with D possibly TRBD1 on 5 matching bases. The germline gives CDR1 GTSNPN, CDR2 SVGIG (reference sequence). The V end was cut by 3 bases, the J end by 1 base, with 15 bases between. The CDR3 has 15 amino acids. The CDR3 DNA, read in part, is TGTGCCTGGAGCCTGACAGTTATTAGTAACTATGGC. It specifies CAWSLTVISNYG. The CDR3 reads in full as CAWSLTVISNYGYTF.

This clone was seen ten or more times. CDR3 amino acids: CASSLSGRAQETQYF. CDR3 DNA, as far as it was read: TGTGCCAGCAGCCTCAGCGGGAGGGCCCAAGAGACG. The gene calls are TRBV5-4 and TRBJ2-3; 10 bases fit TRBD2. The read finishes 3 residues shy of the CDR3 end, and the germline J gene is used to complete it. In germline, CDR1 is SGHNT, CDR2 YYREEE (reference sequence). The CDR3 covers 15 residues.

This clone was seen a handful of times. The DNA ends 3 residues before the CDR3 does, and the rest of the CDR3 is filled in from the germline J gene. The chain is built from TRBV7-9 and TRBJ1-1; no reliable D call. CDR3 length equals 13 residues. Looked up from germline, CDR1 is SEHNR and CDR2 is FQNEAQ (reference sequence). The CDR3 loop is CASSLVAELEAFF. CDR3 bases read: TGTGCCAGCAGCTTAGTGGCGGAATTAGAA.

At least ten counts were recorded for this clone. The read stops 3 residues short of the end of the CDR3; the missing end is completed from the germline J gene. The rearrangement joins TRBV10-3 to TRBJ2-7; D is perhaps TRBD1 (5 bases). The CDR3 length is 14 residues. Trimming left V 10 bases short and J 3 bases short, with 19 bases between. Germline V gene lookup returns CDR1 ENHRY and CDR2 SYGVKD. CDR3 amino acids: CATQHQGKSYEQYF. The covered CDR3 bases are TGTGCCACACAACATCAGGGCAAAAGCTACGAG.

This clone was recorded at least ten times. The observed sequence ends 3 residues before the CDR3 terminus, with the missing tail filled in from the germline J gene. The V call is TRBV20-1, the J call TRBJ1-2, with 10 bases aligning to TRBD1. Looked up from germline, CDR1 is DFQATT and CDR2 is SNEGSKA (reference sequence). The CDR3 extends over 12 amino acids. With V trimmed by 6 bases and J by 5 bases, 3 bases remained unmatched. CDR3 amino acids: CSARTGGYGYTF. The DNA read from the CDR3 is TGCAGTGCAAGGACAGGGGGTTATGGC.

The sample holds many counts of this clone. The read ends 3 residues shy of where the CDR3 ends; the end is completed using the germline J gene. This chain joins TRBV7-2 and TRBJ1-2, with TRBD1 matching over 9 bases. V was clipped by 4 bases and J by 5 bases; unmatched bases: 5. The length of the CDR3 is 14 residues. CDR1 SGHTA and CDR2 FQGNSA come from the germline V gene. The CDR3 here is CASSSDRGGYGYTF. CDR3 DNA, as far as it was read: TGTGCCAGCAGCTCGGACAGGGGAGGGTATGGC.

This clone was observed at least ten times. Read coverage stops 3 residues before the CDR3 terminus; the germline J gene supplies the remainder. J is TRBJ2-7 and V is TRBV5-1, with 9 bases fitting TRBD1. V lost 4 bases to trimming and J lost 3 bases; unmatched junction nucleotides: 11. The CDR3 loop spans 16 amino acids. In germline, CDR1 is SGHRS, CDR2 YFSETQ. The CDR3 here is CASSGSQGAFIYEQYF. The CDR3 DNA, read in part, is TGCGCCAGCAGCGGGTCACAGGGGGCGTTTATCTACGAG.

In its sample, this clone is large (0.1 to 1%). Sequencing ends 3 residues short of the CDR3 end; the germline J gene provides the rest. Other DNA sequences in the same sample also yield this CDR3. The chain is built from TRBV19 and TRBJ2-2; D remains unclear. From germline, CDR1 is LNHDA and CDR2 SQIVND (reference sequence). Trimming cost V 3 bases and J 1 base, with 6 bases left between them. The CDR3 runs to 14 residues. CDR3 protein: CASSIAENTGELFF. The sequenced part of the CDR3 DNA is TGTGCCAGTAGTATTGCAGAGAACACCGGGGAG.